The 28 T cell receptor beta chains in this list originate from one sample, sequenced in a study of blood T cell repertoires in COVID-19. Produced via immunoSEQ multiplex PCR; TCRdb's table is partial and in-frame only. The sample carries 85,000 to 120,000 clones, 70% to 85% recorded once. The sample comprised peripheral blood. Receptors originate from a man aged 60 to 75 with active or convalescent COVID-19.

The chain is built from TRBV6-5 and TRBJ2-5; TRBD2 aligns across 13 bases. CDR1 is MNHEY and CDR2 is SVGAGI in the germline V gene. V trimming: 5 bases; J trimming: 4 bases; junction bases outside the gene matches: 4. The CDR3 spans 15 residues. The CDR3 loop reads CASSTGLAGPETQYF. The DNA of the CDR3 is TGTGCCAGCAGTACGGGACTAGCGGGACCAGAGACCCAGTACTTC.

This clone was counted only a few times. The CDR3 is CAWGDVMGDYRQYF. CDR3 DNA: TGTGCCTGGGGGGACGTTATGGGAGACTATAGGCAGTACTTC. The V gene is TRBV30, the J gene TRBJ2-7; tentatively, D is TRBD1 or TRBD2 (5 bases each). Germline V gene lookup returns CDR1 GTSNPN and CDR2 SVGIG (reference sequence). The CDR3 is made up of 14 amino acids. V was shortened by 5 bases and J by 9 bases, with 23 bases between the two germline ends.

The rearrangement uses TRBV11-1 and TRBJ2-1; 13 positions match TRBD2. Trimming removed 6 bases from V and 8 bases from J; junction bases left unmatched: 7. Germline CDR1 reads SGHAT; CDR2 reads FQDESV (reference sequence). The CDR3 runs to 15 residues. The CDR3 is CASSPPTSGRDEQFF. CDR3 in DNA: TGTGCCAGCAGTCCCCCAACTAGCGGGAGGGATGAGCAGTTCTTC.

In its sample, this clone was seen once. This chain connects TRBV9 to TRBJ1-2; TRBD1 aligns across 12 bases. CDR3 length: 14 amino acids. Germline trimming cut 3 bases from V and 7 bases from J; bases unmatched to any gene: 4. Per the germline V gene, CDR1 is SGDLS and CDR2 is YYNGEE. For the CDR3, the DNA is TGTGCCAGCAGCGCAGGGACAGGGGGCTCTGGCTACACCTTC. This codes for CASSAGTGGSGYTF.

The J gene is TRBJ2-3, the V gene TRBV7-6; no clear D gene. Trimming cost V 2 bases and J 2 bases, with 11 bases left between them. The CDR3 runs to 15 residues. Germline V gives CDR1 SGHVS, CDR2 FNYEAQ. This CDR3 is CASSLSASDTDTQYF. CDR3 nucleotides: TGTGCCAGCAGCTTATCCGCCTCAGACACAGATACGCAGTATTTT.

This rearrangement joins TRBV19 to TRBJ2-1; tentatively, D is TRBD2 (6 bases). Germline V gene data show CDR1 as LNHDA and CDR2 as SQIVND (reference sequence). CDR3 length equals 16 residues. With 5 bases removed from V and 4 bases from J, the gap between germline ends came to 18 bases. CDR3 sequence: CASSPLAGLPYNEQFF. The CDR3 bases are TGTGCCAGTAGTCCCCTTGCGGGGCTCCCTTACAATGAGCAGTTCTTC.

The rearrangement joins TRBV12-3 or TRBV12-4 to TRBJ1-2; D gene uncertain. The length of the CDR3 is 13 residues. Trimming pared 1 base from V and 2 bases from J, leaving 5 bases between. The CDR3 region has the DNA TGTGCCAGCAGTTTAGGGCGGAACTATGGCTACACCTTC. It translates to CASSLGRNYGYTF.

The rearrangement uses TRBV11-2 and TRBJ1-1, with D possibly TRBD1 on 5 matching bases. Germline-derived CDR1 and CDR2 are SGHAT and FQNNGV. The CDR3 runs 14 residues. Trimming stripped 2 bases from V and 0 bases from J, with 7 bases between. The CDR3 DNA reads as TGTGCCAGCAGCTTAACCAGGGTGAACACTGAAGCTTTCTTT. Translating it yields CASSLTRVNTEAFF.

The V and J genes are TRBV3-1 (or the pseudogene TRBV3-2) and TRBJ2-3; 11 nucleotides agree with TRBD2. The CDR3 is 14 residues long. The germline CDR1 and CDR2 sequences are LGHDT and YNNKEL (reference sequence). V trimming: 3 bases; J trimming: 5 bases; junction bases outside the gene matches: 1. The CDR3 DNA sequence: TGTGCCAGCAGCCACCTAGCGGGAGGAGATACGCAGTATTTT. This encodes CASSHLAGGDTQYF.

The V and J genes are TRBV7-9 and TRBJ2-7, with 12 bases identical to TRBD2. The germline gives CDR1 SEHNR, CDR2 FQNEAQ (reference sequence). J gave up 6 bases and V 1 base, and 7 bases lay outside the gene matches. The CDR3 sequence is 16 residues long. DNA of the CDR3: TGTGCCAGCAGCTTAGAGCCTAGCGGGAGGGGTAGCGAGCAGTACGTC. Protein: CASSLEPSGRGSEQYV.

The chain uses TRBV5-4 and TRBJ2-7; TRBD1 might be the D (6 bases). CDR1 is SGHNT and CDR2 is YYREEE in the germline V gene (reference sequence). The CDR3 has 15 residues. The V end lost 2 bases, the J end lost 4 bases, and 16 bases lay between the germline ends. The CDR3 DNA follows: TGTGCCAGCAGCTTCGACAGGTCCCGCGGGTACGAGCAGTACGTC. It translates to CASSFDRSRGYEQYV.

The V and J genes are TRBV15 and TRBJ2-3, with D tentatively TRBD2 (6 bases). Trimming removed 0 bases from V and 0 bases from J, with 10 bases in between. The CDR3 extends over 16 amino acids. CDR1 and CDR2 (germline): LNHNV, YYDKDF (reference sequence). CDR3 in DNA: TGTGCCACCAGCAGAGACCCGGGAGTTAGCACAGATACGCAGTATTTT. It is translated as CATSRDPGVSTDTQYF.

The rearrangement joins TRBV7-9 to TRBJ2-1; weak D call: TRBD2 (7 bases). The germline V gene has CDR1 SEHNR and CDR2 FQNEAQ (reference sequence). The germline V and J ends were trimmed by 5 bases and 8 bases, with 13 bases remaining between them. The CDR3 runs to 13 residues. The CDR3 DNA follows: TGTGCCAGCAGCCCCCCGGGGGGCGATGAGCAGTTCTTC. Translation: CASSPPGGDEQFF.

The genes are TRBV11-3 and TRBJ2-3, with a weak D call TRBD1 (5 bases). The CDR3 has 16 amino acids. Looked up from germline, CDR1 is SGHNT and CDR2 is YENEEA. The germline V and J ends were trimmed by 1 base and 5 bases, with 16 bases remaining between them. The CDR3 region has the DNA TGTGCCAGCAGCTTAGTAGGGGTGGGCCCAAAAGATACGCAGTATTTT. This sequence encodes CASSLVGVGPKDTQYF. Looking up the rest from reference TRBV11-3 and TRBJ2-3 gives the full variable domain: EAGVVQSPRYKIIEKKQPVAFWCNPISGHNTLYWYLQNLGQGPELLIRYENEEAVDDSQLPKDRFSAERLKGVDSTLKIQPAELGDSAVYLCASSLVGVGPKDTQYFGPGTRLTVL.

The rearrangement uses TRBV10-3 and TRBJ1-1, with D tentatively TRBD1 (5 bases). V gave up 2 bases and J gave up 4 bases, with 14 bases separating them. Germline-derived CDR1 and CDR2 are ENHRY and SYGVKD. The CDR3 is 15 residues long. The CDR3: CAISEGAPGGTEAFF. DNA for the CDR3: TGTGCCATCAGTGAGGGGGCCCCGGGGGGCACTGAAGCTTTCTTT.

This chain joins TRBV5-1 and TRBJ2-1; D is undetermined. Germline-derived CDR1 and CDR2 are SGHRS and YFSETQ. This CDR3 has 15 amino acids. With 0 bases removed from V and 5 bases from J, the gap between germline ends came to 12 bases. CDR3 DNA: TGCGCCAGCAGCTTGGACGGAGCCAGTCACAATGAGCAGTTCTTC. The encoded protein is CASSLDGASHNEQFF.

The chain joins TRBV5-1 to TRBJ1-1; D perhaps matches TRBD1 (5 bases). The V gene lost 2 bases and the J gene lost 0 bases, with 14 bases spanning the gap. The V gene's germline CDR1 is SGHRS and CDR2 YFSETQ. This CDR3 comprises 16 residues. CDR3 in amino acids: CASSFSPSGLNTEAFF. The CDR3 DNA is TGCGCCAGCAGCTTCTCTCCCTCAGGGTTGAACACTGAAGCTTTCTTT.

The rearrangement links TRBV18 to TRBJ1-5; D perhaps matches TRBD1 (5 bases). The V gene lost 3 bases and the J gene lost 2 bases, with 8 bases spanning the gap. This CDR3 has 14 amino acids. Germline lookup yields CDR1 KGHSH and CDR2 LQKENI. This chain's CDR3 is CASSPGRGNQPQHF. The CDR3, as DNA: TGTGCCAGCTCACCCGGCAGGGGCAATCAGCCCCAGCATTTT.

This rearrangement joins TRBV5-8 to TRBJ1-4; D gene uncertain. V shed 1 base and J shed 10 bases, with 14 bases lying between them. CDR3 length: 14 residues. CDR1 is SGHTS and CDR2 is YDEGEE in the germline V gene. This CDR3 is CASSLNYNSGKLFF. CDR3 DNA: TGTGCCAGCAGCTTGAACTACAATTCGGGAAAACTGTTTTTT.

The CDR3 reads CASSPRDRDYEQYV. In DNA form, the CDR3 reads TGTGCCAGCTCACCAAGGGACAGGGATTACGAGCAGTACGTC. V gene TRBV18 combines with J gene TRBJ2-7; 9 nucleotides match TRBD1. This CDR3 is built from 14 residues. Trimming removed 2 bases from V and 4 bases from J; junction bases left unmatched: 3. CDR1 and CDR2 (germline): KGHSH, LQKENI.

This clone was recorded only once. The chain employs TRBV6-1 and TRBJ1-1; D is undetermined. The CDR3 loop spans 14 amino acids. V was shortened by 1 base and J by 4 bases, with 10 bases between the two germline ends. From germline, CDR1 is MNHNS and CDR2 SASEGT. Here the CDR3 reads CASSEGTDGTEAFF. As DNA, the CDR3 is TGTGCCAGCAGTGAAGGAACAGACGGCACTGAAGCTTTCTTT.

This sequence joins TRBV14 and TRBJ2-7; 9 bases fit TRBD2. CDR1 SGHDN and CDR2 FVKESK come from the germline V gene. With V trimmed by 1 base and J by 6 bases, 4 bases remained unmatched. The CDR3 contains 14 residues. The CDR3 nucleotides read TGTGCCAGCAGCCAAGTTAATAGCGGGGGCGAGCAGTACTTC. As protein: CASSQVNSGGEQYF.

Only a few counts were recorded for this clone. The V gene is TRBV2, the J gene TRBJ2-7; TRBD2 aligns across 8 bases. V dropped 6 bases and J dropped 6; count of bases not matched to a gene: 10. This CDR3 comprises 14 residues. Germline V gives CDR1 SNHLY, CDR2 FYNNEI. The CDR3 reads CASRSGGLASEQYF. The CDR3 nucleotides read TGTGCCAGCAGGAGTGGCGGACTAGCAAGCGAGCAGTACTTC.

This clone was picked up a small number of times. The CDR3 DNA reads TGTGCCAGCAGTCCGATGACAGGGTATGGCTACACCTTC. Protein product: CASSPMTGYGYTF. The rearrangement links TRBV12-3 or TRBV12-4 to TRBJ1-2, with 7 bases aligning to TRBD1. CDR3 length: 13 amino acids. V lost 5 bases to trimming and J lost 5 bases; unmatched junction nucleotides: 5.

Only a few counts were recorded for this clone. The rearrangement uses TRBV6-2 or TRBV6-3 and TRBJ1-1, with D maybe TRBD1 (6 bases). The CDR3 has 17 residues. V lost 2 bases, J lost 0 bases, and 16 bases lay in between. Per germline, CDR1 MNHEY and CDR2 SVGEGT. The CDR3 loop is CASSYPGHISMNTEAFF. The CDR3 coding sequence is TGTGCCAGCAGTTACCCGGGACATATCTCAATGAACACTGAAGCTTTCTTT.

The chain links TRBV19 to TRBJ2-1, with D maybe TRBD1 (6 bases). Deletions cut 5 bases from V and 7 bases from J, with 12 bases between. The CDR3 consists of 13 residues. The V gene's germline CDR1 is LNHDA and CDR2 SQIVND (reference sequence). In DNA, the CDR3 is TGTGCCAGTAGTCCCGGGACAAATAATGAGCAGTTCTTC. It encodes CASSPGTNNEQFF.

This chain uses TRBV9 with TRBJ2-1, with D uncertain. Germline CDR1 reads SGDLS; CDR2 reads YYNGEE. The germline V and J ends were trimmed by 0 bases and 0 bases, with 7 bases remaining between them. The CDR3 has 15 residues. CDR3 nucleotides: TGTGCCAGCAGCGTAGACAGAAGCTCCTACAATGAGCAGTTCTTC. The encoded protein is CASSVDRSSYNEQFF.

The chain recombines TRBV19 with TRBJ1-2; 7 nucleotides match TRBD1. Losses at the gene ends were 5 bases for V and 8 bases for J; bases not matched to a gene: 20. CDR1 LNHDA and CDR2 SQIVND come from the germline V gene (reference sequence). The CDR3 has 17 amino acids. CDR3 nucleotide sequence: TGTGCCAGTAGTGAAGGGGCGCTAGGCAGGGGGATTCGGGGCTACACCTTC. It yields the protein CASSEGALGRGIRGYTF. Using reference TRBV19 and TRBJ1-2 for the parts outside the CDR3, the full variable domain is DGGITQSPKYLFRKEGQNVTLSCEQNLNHDAMYWYRQDPGQGLRLIYYSQIVNDFQKGDIAEGYSVSREKKESFPLTVTSAQKNPTAFYLCASSEGALGRGIRGYTFGSGTRLTVV.